This TCR beta chain was observed in a study of T cell responses to AZD1222 COVID-19 vaccine. A remark on this clone: Its antigen is unidentified.

V was clipped by 7 bases and J by 2 bases; unmatched bases: 3. The CDR3 covers 14 residues. CDR1 and CDR2 from the germline V gene are KGHDR and SFDVKD. TCRdb's copy holds only in-frame clones and misses some; the assay was immunoSEQ multiplex PCR. The sample consists of roughly 120,000 clones, around nine tenths of them appearing once. Regarding the study as a whole: Spike was spanned by vaccine-associated CD4 TCRs, with dominance at 160-218 and 743-854. It should be noted that donors were predominantly white British and more often female, and clonal diversity was possibly underestimated. Just a handful of AZD1222 recipients were seropositive at baseline.

This sequence originates from an adult in good health. The gene calls are TRBV24-1 and TRBJ2-2, with 7 nucleotides matching TRBD1. This sample comprised peripheral blood, obtained on day 0 of AZD1222 vaccination. CDR3 bases: TGTGCCACCAGCCGGACAGGAAACACCGGGGAGCTGTTTTTT. Translating gives CATSRTGNTGELFF.